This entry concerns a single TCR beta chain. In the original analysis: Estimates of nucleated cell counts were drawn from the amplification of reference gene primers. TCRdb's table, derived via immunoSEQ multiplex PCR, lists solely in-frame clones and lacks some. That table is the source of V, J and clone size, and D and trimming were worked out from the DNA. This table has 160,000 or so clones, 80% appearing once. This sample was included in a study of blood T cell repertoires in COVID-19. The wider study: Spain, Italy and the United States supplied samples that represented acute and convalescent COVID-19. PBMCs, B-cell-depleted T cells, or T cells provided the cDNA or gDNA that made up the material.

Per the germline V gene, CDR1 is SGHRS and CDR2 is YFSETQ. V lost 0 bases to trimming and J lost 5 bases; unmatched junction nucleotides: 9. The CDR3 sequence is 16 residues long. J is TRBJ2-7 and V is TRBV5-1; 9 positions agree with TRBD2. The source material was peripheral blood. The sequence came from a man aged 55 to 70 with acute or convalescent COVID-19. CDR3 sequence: CASSLGRGRAIDEQYF. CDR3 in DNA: TGCGCCAGCAGCTTGGGGCGCGGGAGGGCCATCGACGAGCAGTACTTC.